This T cell receptor beta chain was sequenced in a study of T cells after yellow fever vaccination (dated by TCRdb to about 2019). The study in broad terms: The SMART-Seq v4 Ultra Low Input RNA kit was used to prepare libraries from fractions with low cell numbers. To track T-cell clones before and after primary and booster YFV17D yellow fever vaccination, bulk TCR alpha and beta repertoires were sequenced longitudinally. Two healthy male donors made up the cohort, one aged 18 to 29 years and the other aged 30 to 40 years. Blood was drawn at multiple timepoints before and after primary and secondary immunization, with bulk PBMC replicates and cell subsets isolated.

Overall study results and their limits: A small fraction of clonotypes appeared in both the CD4 and CD8 compartments, likely as a result of convergent recombination. Compared with the primary T-cell response, the secondary T-cell response was faster but weaker, reaching its peak on day 5 rather than on day 15. Only a couple of donors were included in the study, so the extent to which the findings can be generalized is limited. FACS-sorted repertoires could contain abundant contaminating clonotypes from the bulk population, so computational filtering was required. After the booster, most of the clones that had expanded following primary vaccination were detected again (roughly 96% of CD4 and 85% to 90% of CD8), which suggests that memory was broadly maintained.

Between the V and J ends, shortened by 7 bases and 7 bases respectively, the junction contains 8 bases. The CDR3 runs 11 residues from the cysteine to the phenylalanine. Just the 33-base CDR3 DNA is kept, in frame starting at base 1. The sample's treatment or condition, from its label and the paper: live attenuated yellow fever vaccine strain. At each blood-draw timepoint, two biological replicates of bulk PBMCs were obtained. A standard Ficoll-Paque protocol was used to isolate PBMCs from peripheral blood. TriZol was used to extract RNA from bulk PBMCs, from CD4 and CD8 fractions, and from dextramer-positive and dextramer-negative fractions. Comment on this clonotype: Its antigen remains unidentified. No base quality information exists; no much larger clone differs at one position.

TCR cDNA was synthesized by 5'RACE template switching, which introduced a universal primer site and unique molecular identifiers. Priming for cDNA synthesis came from both the TCR alpha and TCR beta constant segments. Two PCR steps were used to amplify libraries, with sample barcodes and sequencing adapters being added in the second step. Sequencing of libraries was done on Illumina HiSeq 2500 (2x100 bp) or NovaSeq (2x150 bp). In the paper's pipeline: Reads were demultiplexed and collapsed into UMI consensus sequences with MIGEC, and V(D)J alignment was performed with MiXCR. Using edgeR on replicate PBMC samples, clonotypes were called vaccine-responding if FDR was below 0.01 and the log2 fold change was above 5 up to day 15. CD4 or CD8 identity was assigned to each bulk clonotype according to whether the clonotype was present at higher abundance in the sequenced CD4 repertoire or the sequenced CD8 repertoire. TCRdb took the public reads, trimmed them with fastp at Q25, ran MiXCR for clone calling and kept in-frame beta chains. Every distinct CDR3 protein forms one entry, paired with its most common genes and DNA. TCRdb's processing, not the authors', yielded these V and J calls. Across this sample there are 500,000 to 650,000 distinct CDR3 sequences, with about 12% seen only once. Together, the top ten hold just under 15% of the sample.

This material consisted of PBMCs, taken on the day of the yellow fever booster vaccination. This receptor was obtained from a man aged 25-45 years who received the YFV17D yellow fever vaccine. The V and J segments used are TRBV12-3 or TRBV12-4 and TRBJ2-1; TRBD1 is a weak D gene call, 6 bases matching. This receptor carries the CDR3 CASIGGNEQFF. The sequence in DNA is TGTGCCAGCATAGGGGGAAATGAGCAGTTCTTC.